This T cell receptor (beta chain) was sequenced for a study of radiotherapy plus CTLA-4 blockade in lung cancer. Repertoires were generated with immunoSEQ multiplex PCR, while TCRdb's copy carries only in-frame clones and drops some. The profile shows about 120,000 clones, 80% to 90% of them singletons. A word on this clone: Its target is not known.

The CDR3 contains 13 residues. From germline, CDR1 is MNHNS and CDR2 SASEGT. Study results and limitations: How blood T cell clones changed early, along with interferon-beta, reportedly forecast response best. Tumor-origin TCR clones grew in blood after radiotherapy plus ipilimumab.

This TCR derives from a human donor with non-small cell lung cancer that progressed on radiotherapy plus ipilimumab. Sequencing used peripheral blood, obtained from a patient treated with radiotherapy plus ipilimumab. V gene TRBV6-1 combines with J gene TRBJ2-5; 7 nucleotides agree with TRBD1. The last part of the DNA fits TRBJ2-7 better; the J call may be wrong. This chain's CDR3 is CASSRGQNYEQYF. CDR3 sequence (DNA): TGTGCCAGCAGCCGGGGACAGAACTACGAGCAGTACTTC.